These 21 T cell receptor beta chains originate from one sample sequenced in a study of cytomegalovirus exposure and HLA in healthy donors. PCR employed 60 Vbeta and 13 Jbeta primers. Libraries were prepared by immunoSEQ multiplex PCR; TCRdb keeps only in-frame clonotypes and omits some of them. The top ten clones hold 2.5% to 3.5% of a sample with about 180,000 clones, roughly three quarters of them seen once. The material sequenced was PBMCs. The receptors derive from a male donor in good health and CMV-seronegative.

The genes are TRBV11-2 and TRBJ2-1, with unresolved D. The CDR3 runs to 11 residues. The V and J ends lost 3 bases and 7 bases respectively, with 4 bases between them. Germline assignment: CDR1 SGHAT and CDR2 FQNNGV. The CDR3 sequence is CASSFQNEQFF. The CDR3 nucleotides read TGTGCCAGCAGCTTTCAGAATGAGCAGTTCTTC.

The chain has TRBV10-1 and TRBJ1-5; D is uncertain. V lost 10 bases, J lost 4 bases, and 20 bases lay in between. Per germline, CDR1 WNHNN and CDR2 SYGVQD (reference sequence). The CDR3 sequence is 15 residues long. CDR3 coding DNA: TGCGCCACCAAGCAGGCTTTCGGCACAAATCAGCCCCAGCATTTT. Its translation is CATKQAFGTNQPQHF.

This clone was seen just once. This rearrangement joins TRBV15 to TRBJ1-4, with D unresolved. CDR1 LNHNV and CDR2 YYDKDF come from the germline V gene (reference sequence). CDR3 size: 13 residues. The V and J ends lost 4 bases and 6 bases respectively, with 9 bases between them. CDR3 bases: TGTGCCACCAGCATCCCCCCCTATGAAAAACTGTTTTTT. Protein sequence: CATSIPPYEKLFF. The entire variable domain, with the rest obtained from reference TRBV15 and TRBJ1-4, is as follows: DAMVIQNPRYQVTQFGKPVTLSCSQTLNHNVMYWYQQKSSQAPKLLFHYYDKDFNNEADTPDNFQSRRPNTSFCFLDIRSPGLGDTAMYLCATSIPPYEKLFFGSGTQLSVL.

This clone was found a few times. The chain has TRBV15 and TRBJ1-1; 8 positions match TRBD1. Germline V gene lookup returns CDR1 LNHNV and CDR2 YYDKDF (reference sequence). This CDR3 is built from 14 residues. The trim removed 4 bases at V and 5 bases at J, leaving 6 bases unmatched. CDR3 coding DNA: TGTGCCACCAGCATGGACAGGGCCGATACTGAAGCTTTCTTT. It translates to CATSMDRADTEAFF.

The chain links TRBV30 to TRBJ2-5; TRBD1 agrees at 8 bases. With V trimmed by 2 bases and J by 2 bases, 4 bases remained unmatched. This CDR3 has 14 amino acids. Germline V CDR1 and CDR2: GTSNPN, SVGIG (reference sequence). This CDR3 is CAWSRGTGQETQYF. DNA of the CDR3: TGTGCCTGGAGTCGCGGGACAGGTCAAGAGACCCAGTACTTC.

This clone turned up a few times. The CDR3 nucleotides read TGTGCCAGCAGCGTAGAACATGAGCGGGACGAGCAGTACTTC. Its protein is CASSVEHERDEQYF. This chain links TRBV9 with TRBJ2-7; possibly TRBD2 for D (6 bases). CDR3 length: 14 amino acids. Germline V gene data show CDR1 as SGDLS and CDR2 as YYNGEE. The V end lost 0 bases, the J end lost 5 bases, and 12 bases lay between the germline ends.

The chain uses TRBV6-5 and TRBJ1-1, with 8 bases lining up with TRBD1. Losses at the gene ends were 7 bases for V and 5 bases for J; bases not matched to a gene: 12. Germline CDR1 reads MNHEY; CDR2 reads SVGAGI. This CDR3 is 15 amino acids long. The CDR3 here is CASTTRQGRRTEAFF. CDR3 DNA: TGTGCCAGCACCACAAGACAGGGGCGTCGGACTGAAGCTTTCTTT.

V is TRBV9 and J is TRBJ1-1; D gene uncertain. The CDR3 spans 14 residues. V lost 0 bases, J lost 5 bases, and 11 bases lay in between. The germline gives CDR1 SGDLS, CDR2 YYNGEE. Written as DNA, the CDR3 is TGTGCCAGCAGCGTAGTTCCCGAGGGTACTGAAGCTTTCTTT. Its protein is CASSVVPEGTEAFF.

This clone appeared a few times. The chain has TRBV2 and TRBJ1-6, with 10 bases lining up with TRBD1. Germline assignment: CDR1 SNHLY and CDR2 FYNNEI. The CDR3 spans 14 residues. With 10 bases clipped from V and 7 bases from J, the junction kept 7 bases outside the gene matches. The CDR3 loop reads CATRDRGQNSPLHF. As DNA, the CDR3 is TGTGCCACTCGTGACAGGGGGCAGAATTCACCCCTCCACTTT.

This clone appeared once. The rearrangement joins TRBV28 to TRBJ2-7; 13 bases line up with TRBD2. The V gene's germline CDR1 is MDHEN and CDR2 SYDVKM. J lost 4 bases, V lost 4 bases, and 7 bases had no gene match. CDR3 length: 16 amino acids. CDR3 sequence reads: CASSSPGLAGDYEQYF. The CDR3 nucleotides read TGTGCCAGCAGTTCCCCTGGACTAGCGGGAGATTACGAGCAGTACTTC.

V gene TRBV7-3 combines with J gene TRBJ2-3, with 8 bases lining up with TRBD2. The CDR3 is made up of 15 amino acids. Germline CDR1 and CDR2: SGHTA and FQGTGA. The V and J ends lost 5 bases and 4 bases, in that order; junction bases with no gene match: 8. The CDR3 protein is CASSSAGGGADTQYF. The CDR3 bases are TGTGCCAGCAGCAGCGCGGGAGGTGGAGCAGATACGCAGTATTTT.

A word on this clone: Other nucleotide sequences from this sample produce the same CDR3. The CDR3 loop is CAWTGGTDTQYF. The CDR3 bases are TGTGCCTGGACGGGGGGGACAGATACGCAGTATTTT. This chain connects TRBV30 to TRBJ2-3; 8 nucleotides align to TRBD2. The CDR3 is 12 amino acids. Unmatched junction bases numbered 0, after V lost 4 bases and J lost 3 bases. Germline CDR1 and CDR2: GTSNPN and SVGIG (reference sequence). Full variable domain (outside the CDR3, taken from reference TRBV30 and TRBJ2-3): SQTIHQWPATLVQPVGSPLSLECTVEGTSNPNLYWYRQAAGRGLQLLFYSVGIGQISSEVPQNLSASRPQDRQFILSSKKLLLSDSGFYLCAWTGGTDTQYFGPGTRLTVL.

Details on this clone: In the same sample, other DNA sequences code for this CDR3. V is TRBV6-5 and J is TRBJ1-5; 12 nucleotides match TRBD1. The CDR3 has 15 amino acids. Per germline, CDR1 MNHEY and CDR2 SVGAGI. Trimming took 6 bases from V and 5 from J; bases not matched to a gene: 5. In nucleotides, the CDR3 is TGTGCCAGCAGACGGGACAGGGGGCCGTATCAGCCCCAGCATTTT. Protein: CASRRDRGPYQPQHF.

V and J are TRBV4-1 and TRBJ2-4, with 15 bases aligning to TRBD2. V lost 6 bases and J lost 1; bases outside the gene matches: 10. Per the germline V gene, CDR1 is MGHRA and CDR2 is YSYEKL. This CDR3 spans 19 amino acids. Written as DNA, the CDR3 is TGCGCCAGCAGACCGCCCGGGACTAGCGGGAGGTGGGCCAAAAACATTCAGTACTTC. Protein sequence: CASRPPGTSGRWAKNIQYF.

The chain is built from TRBV9 and TRBJ2-7; weak D call: TRBD2 (7 bases). Germline values: CDR1 SGDLS, CDR2 YYNGEE. This CDR3 spans 15 amino acids. The V end was cut by 0 bases, the J end by 0 bases, with 10 bases between. Here the CDR3 reads CASSVAGGPSYEQYF. The DNA for the CDR3 is TGTGCCAGCAGCGTAGCCGGGGGGCCCTCCTACGAGCAGTACTTC.

The chain uses TRBV6-5 and TRBJ1-3; D ambiguous. The germline gives CDR1 MNHEY, CDR2 SVGAGI. The germline V and J ends were trimmed by 0 bases and 0 bases, with 9 bases remaining between them. The CDR3 is made up of 16 amino acids. The CDR3 nucleotides read TGTGCCAGCAGTTACTCCGGGGTTAACTCTGGAAACACCATATATTTT. Its translation: CASSYSGVNSGNTIYF.

The J gene is TRBJ2-5, the V gene TRBV5-1, with D perhaps TRBD2 (5 bases). CDR1 and CDR2 from the germline V gene are SGHRS and YFSETQ. The CDR3 totals 18 residues. V was shortened by 4 bases and J by 6 bases, with 28 bases between the two germline ends. CDR3 region: CASSPNLLNPGNVKTQYF. The DNA for the CDR3 is TGCGCCAGCAGCCCAAATCTCCTGAACCCGGGAAACGTAAAGACCCAGTACTTC. The complete variable domain, with remaining parts taken from reference TRBV5-1 and TRBJ2-5, reads KAGVTQTPRYLIKTRGQQVTLSCSPISGHRSVSWYQQTPGQGLQFLFEYFSETQRNKGNFPGRFSGRQFSNSRSEMNVSTLELGDSALYLCASSPNLLNPGNVKTQYFGPGTRLLVL.

This clone appeared once. The chain has TRBV7-2 and TRBJ2-7; 7 bases line up with TRBD2. CDR1 is SGHTA, CDR2 FQGNSA, per germline. The V gene end was trimmed by 4 bases and the J gene end by 3 bases; junction bases not matched to a gene: 6. The CDR3 has 14 amino acids. The CDR3 nucleotides are TGTGCCAGCAGCTCGCCCGGACTAGTCTACGAGCAGTACTTC. Protein product: CASSSPGLVYEQYF.

CDR3: CASSSQETQYF. DNA of the CDR3: TGTGCCAGCAGCTCGCAAGAGACCCAGTACTTC. The gene calls are TRBV7-9 and TRBJ2-5; D uncertain. V was cut by 4 bases and J by 2 bases, with 2 bases left in between. This CDR3 is built from 11 residues. The germline V gene has CDR1 SEHNR and CDR2 FQNEAQ (reference sequence).

The chain couples TRBV18 to TRBJ2-5; tentative D call: TRBD2 (6 bases). V lost 0 bases, J lost 2 bases, and 7 bases lay in between. Germline V lookup: CDR1 KGHSH, CDR2 LQKENI. The CDR3 length is 14 residues. This CDR3 is CASSPPGRQETQYF. CDR3 nucleotide sequence: TGTGCCAGCTCACCACCAGGGAGGCAAGAGACCCAGTACTTC.

CDR3 loop: CASGYRDRVNQPQHF. Here the CDR3 DNA reads TGTGCCAGCGGTTACCGGGACAGGGTAAATCAGCCCCAGCATTTT. V usage is TRBV28 and J usage is TRBJ1-5, with 9 bases identical to TRBD1. V dropped 8 bases and J dropped 4; count of bases not matched to a gene: 9. The CDR3 has 15 amino acids. Germline V lookup: CDR1 MDHEN, CDR2 SYDVKM.